Below, 18 T cell receptor beta chains from the same sample are listed, as sequenced in a study of regulatory T cells in long-lasting Graves disease. Time point denoted: persistent/refractory GD, antithyroid drugs over 5 years with positive TRAb. With RNA extracted from PBMCs as input, the TCR library was made. Construction of the TCR beta libraries employed iRepertoire HTBI primers in conjunction with Arm-PCR of CDR3 regions. Each CDR3 protein gets one entry after TCRdb re-called the multiplex PCR reads with MiXCR. Of 450,000 or so distinct CDR3 sequences detected, about 20% appear once; the ten largest clones hold roughly 14%. The sequenced sample was peripheral blood mononuclear cells (PBMCs), obtained when the disease was refractory, from a patient treated with antithyroid drugs. The source is a female donor with Graves disease.

V gene TRBV6-1 combines with J gene TRBJ1-6; unclear D gene. The V end was cut by 7 bases, the J end by 7 bases, with 11 bases between. The CDR3 is made up of 13 amino acids. CDR1 MNHNS and CDR2 SASEGT come from the germline V gene. CDR3 residues: CASNAPMNSPLHF. The CDR3 DNA follows: TGTGCCAGCAACGCTCCGATGAATTCACCCCTCCACTTT.

CDR3 in amino acids: CAWSKDTVNSPLHF. CDR3 in DNA: TGTGCCTGGAGTAAGGATACGGTTAATTCACCCCTCCACTTT. The V gene is TRBV30, the J gene TRBJ1-6; no firm D call. The CDR3 sequence is 14 residues long. In germline, CDR1 is GTSNPN, CDR2 SVGIG (reference sequence). Trimming took off 2 bases at V and 6 bases at J, with 11 bases between the two ends.

This clonotype appeared many times. V usage is TRBV6-1 and J usage is TRBJ2-7; D is unclear. V shed 4 bases and J shed 6 bases, with 16 bases lying between them. The CDR3 consists of 14 residues. Germline assignment: CDR1 MNHNS and CDR2 SASEGT. CDR3 sequence reads: CASSVSMDQVEQYF. The CDR3, as DNA: TGTGCCAGCAGTGTTTCGATGGATCAGGTCGAGCAGTACTTC.

This sequence joins TRBV30 and TRBJ1-2; 7 bases agree with TRBD1. The ends lost 0 bases at V and 8 bases at J; junction bases unmatched: 12. Germline loops: CDR1 GTSNPN, CDR2 SVGIG (reference sequence). The CDR3 contains 15 residues. This CDR3 is CAWSVRRQGVGGYTF. DNA of the CDR3: TGTGCCTGGAGTGTACGACGGCAGGGGGTCGGAGGCTACACCTTC.

The chain is built from TRBV12-5 and TRBJ2-3; D is perhaps TRBD1 or TRBD2 (5 bases each). Germline CDR1 reads LGHNT; CDR2 reads FRNRAP. The V gene lost 4 bases and the J gene lost 3 bases, with 11 bases spanning the gap. This CDR3 is built from 14 residues. The CDR3 here is CASGSSGRTDTQYF. In nucleotides, the CDR3 is TGTGCTAGTGGTTCCTCAGGGAGAACAGATACGCAGTATTTT.

The sample holds many counts of this clonotype. The chain combines TRBV28 with TRBJ2-7; the match to TRBD1 covers 7 bases. The length of the CDR3 is 15 residues. Germline values: CDR1 MDHEN, CDR2 SYDVKM. The J segment lost 0 bases and the V segment lost 4 bases, leaving 6 bases of the junction unmatched. This CDR3 is CASSSGQVSSYEQYF. The CDR3 bases are TGTGCCAGCAGTTCTGGACAGGTTAGCTCCTACGAGCAGTACTTC.

V usage is TRBV30 and J usage is TRBJ1-1; D not resolved. This CDR3 region has 15 residues. Trimming took off 0 bases at V and 0 bases at J, with 11 bases between the two ends. The germline V gene encodes CDR1 GTSNPN and CDR2 SVGIG (reference sequence). CDR3 amino acids: CAWSVNFRLNTEAFF. The CDR3 DNA follows: TGTGCCTGGAGTGTAAACTTCCGGTTGAACACTGAAGCTTTCTTT.

J is TRBJ1-6 and V is TRBV5-1; tentatively, D is TRBD1 (5 bases). Looked up from germline, CDR1 is SGHRS and CDR2 is YFSETQ. V was pared by 1 base and J by 11 bases, with 13 bases between. This CDR3 spans 14 amino acids. The CDR3 loop reads CASSLTQGLPPLHF. CDR3 nucleotides: TGCGCCAGCAGCTTGACTCAGGGCCTCCCACCCCTCCACTTT.

The sample holds many counts of this clonotype. The gene calls are TRBV12-3 or TRBV12-4 and TRBJ1-1; 7 bases are a match to TRBD1. The CDR3 runs 11 residues. The V and J ends lost 5 bases and 13 bases, in that order; junction bases with no gene match: 7. The DNA of the CDR3 is TGTGCCAGCAGTCTAGACAGGGTAGGTTTCTTT. This sequence encodes CASSLDRVGFF.

The sample holds many counts of this clonotype. This chain joins TRBV6-1 and TRBJ1-1; 7 bases map to TRBD1. Looked up from germline, CDR1 is MNHNS and CDR2 is SASEGT. There are 15 residues in the CDR3. The ends lost 7 bases at V and 6 bases at J; junction bases unmatched: 14. The CDR3 spells CASMTPFDREAEAFF. In nucleotides, the CDR3 is TGTGCCAGCATGACCCCATTCGACAGGGAGGCTGAAGCTTTCTTT.

This clonotype appeared a single time. This CDR3 is missing its conserved last phenylalanine or tryptophan, likely due to a read error. This sequence joins TRBV7-2 and TRBJ1-5; 11 nucleotides match TRBD1. Germline V gene sequence: CDR1 SGHTA, CDR2 FQGNSA. There are 14 residues in the CDR3. V lost 5 bases and J lost 7; bases outside the gene matches: 4. The CDR3 nucleotides are TGTGCCAGCAGCAAGGACAGGGGGCAACAGCCCCAGCATTTG. Translated, it gives CASSKDRGQQPQHL.

The gene calls are TRBV30 and TRBJ2-5; TRBD2 aligns across 10 bases. With V trimmed by 2 bases and J by 5 bases, 8 bases remained unmatched. Germline V CDR1 and CDR2: GTSNPN, SVGIG (reference sequence). The CDR3 length is 15 residues. CDR3 bases: TGTGCCTGGAGTTTTAGCGGGAGGATGGATGAGACCCAGTACTTC. Protein: CAWSFSGRMDETQYF.

This clonotype appeared many times. V usage is TRBV6-1 and J usage is TRBJ1-1; a weak D match, TRBD1 (6 bases). Germline CDR1 and CDR2: MNHNS and SASEGT. This CDR3 is 13 amino acids long. V dropped 6 bases and J dropped 3 bases, with 11 bases sitting between them. In nucleotides, the CDR3 is TGTGCCAGCAGGCCCTCAGGGGACACTGAAGCTTTCTTT. Translated: CASRPSGDTEAFF.

This clonotype occurred a few times. The chain combines TRBV20-1 with TRBJ1-3; no definite D call. V lost 3 bases and J 0 bases, leaving 9 bases between the germline ends. The CDR3 covers 14 residues. Germline CDR1 DFQATT, CDR2 SNEGSKA (reference sequence). CDR3 DNA: TGCAGTGCTAGCTCACGGTACTCTGGAAACACCATATATTTT. Translating gives CSASSRYSGNTIYF.

Regarding this clonotype: This likely came from a read error, as a far larger clone is one base away. This rearrangement joins TRBV10-3 to TRBJ2-7; weak D call: TRBD1 (5 bases). The germline CDR1 and CDR2 sequences are ENHRY and SYGVKD. CDR3 size: 15 residues. The CDR3 sequence is CASSWGGWLTYDQYF. DNA of the CDR3: TGTGCCAGCAGTTGGGGCGGATGGCTAACCTACGACCAGTACTTC.

The chain carries TRBV19 and TRBJ2-5; D may match TRBD1 or TRBD2 (5 bases each). Trimming took 5 bases from V and 4 from J, leaving 11 bases between them. The CDR3 is made up of 13 amino acids. The germline V gene encodes CDR1 LNHDA and CDR2 SQIVND (reference sequence). CDR3 sequence reads: CASSAAGRETQYF. DNA for the CDR3: TGTGCCAGTAGTGCGGCAGGGAGAGAGACCCAGTACTTC.

Many counts were recorded for this clonotype. The V call is TRBV6-1, the J call TRBJ1-1; 7 nucleotides line up with TRBD1. The CDR3 is 13 residues long. Looked up from germline, CDR1 is MNHNS and CDR2 is SASEGT. The V gene end was trimmed by 7 bases and the J gene end by 4 bases; junction bases not matched to a gene: 6. CDR3 region: CASTPTGVTEAFF. DNA of the CDR3: TGTGCCAGCACCCCAACAGGGGTCACTGAAGCTTTCTTT.

The rearrangement joins TRBV20-1 to TRBJ1-5, with D perhaps TRBD1 (5 bases). Germline loops: CDR1 DFQATT, CDR2 SNEGSKA (reference sequence). The V and J ends lost 1 base and 3 bases respectively, with 19 bases between them. The CDR3 covers 17 residues. CDR3 DNA sequence: TGCAGTGCTAGAGTTAGATATAAGGGCAGGGTCAATCAGCCCCAGCATTTT. Translated: CSARVRYKGRVNQPQHF.